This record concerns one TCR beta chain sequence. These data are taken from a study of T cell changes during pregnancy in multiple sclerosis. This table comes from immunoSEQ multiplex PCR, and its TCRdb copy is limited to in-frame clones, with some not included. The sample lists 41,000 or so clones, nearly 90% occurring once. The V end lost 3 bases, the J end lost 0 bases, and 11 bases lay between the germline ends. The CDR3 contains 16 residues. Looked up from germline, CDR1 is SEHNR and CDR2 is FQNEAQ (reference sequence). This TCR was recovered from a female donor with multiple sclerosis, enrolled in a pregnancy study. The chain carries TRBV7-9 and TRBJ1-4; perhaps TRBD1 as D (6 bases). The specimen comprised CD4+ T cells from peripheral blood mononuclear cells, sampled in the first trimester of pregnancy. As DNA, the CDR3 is TGTGCCAGCAGCTTGACAGGTTTTCCAACTAATGAAAAACTGTTTTTT. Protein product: CASSLTGFPTNEKLFF.